The following is a T cell receptor (beta chain) sequence with its context. Its antigen is not known. Unmatched junction bases numbered 8, after V lost 3 bases and J lost 3 bases. The CDR3 extends over 16 amino acids. Germline loops: CDR1 SGHRS, CDR2 YFSETQ. TCRdb's table, derived via immunoSEQ multiplex PCR, lists solely in-frame clones and lacks some. This sample has about 81,000 clones, with around 90% found just once. These data are taken from a study of OX40 agonist ivuxolimab in advanced cancers. Study information: Earlier anti-PD-1, anti-PD-L1 or anti-CTLA-4 therapy was permitted; under 50% had received some. General study results and limits: By week 6 at 0.1 to 3.0 mg/kg, blood CD4+ and CD8+ T cells had expanded clonally. There were, on average, more expanded clones in CD8+ T cells than in CD4+.

The V and J genes are TRBV5-1 and TRBJ2-5; TRBD1 matches 10 bases. This sequence was found in an adult with an advanced solid tumor such as melanoma, head and neck, liver or kidney cancer. Sample: CD4+ or CD8+ T cells sorted from blood, taken in a trial of the OX40 agonist ivuxolimab. The CDR3 nucleotides are TGCGCCAGCAGCTCCGGACAGGGGGTATGGGAAGAGACCCAGTACTTC. It is translated as CASSSGQGVWEETQYF.